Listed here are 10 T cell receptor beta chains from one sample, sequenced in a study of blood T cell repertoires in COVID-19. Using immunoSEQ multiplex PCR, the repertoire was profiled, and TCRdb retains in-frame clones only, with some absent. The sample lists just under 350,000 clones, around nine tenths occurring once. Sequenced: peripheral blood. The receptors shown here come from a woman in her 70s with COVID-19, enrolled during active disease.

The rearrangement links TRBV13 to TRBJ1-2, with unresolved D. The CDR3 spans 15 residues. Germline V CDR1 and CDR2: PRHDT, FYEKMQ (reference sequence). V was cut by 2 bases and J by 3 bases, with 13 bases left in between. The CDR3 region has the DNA TGTGCCAGCAGCTTAAAGAGGGAGCCCTACTATGGCTACACCTTC. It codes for CASSLKREPYYGYTF. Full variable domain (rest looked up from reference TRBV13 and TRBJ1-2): AAGVIQSPRHLIKEKRETATLKCYPIPRHDTVYWYQQGPGQDPQFLISFYEKMQSDKGSIPDRFSAQQFSDYHSELNMSSLELGDSALYFCASSLKREPYYGYTFGSGTRLTVV.

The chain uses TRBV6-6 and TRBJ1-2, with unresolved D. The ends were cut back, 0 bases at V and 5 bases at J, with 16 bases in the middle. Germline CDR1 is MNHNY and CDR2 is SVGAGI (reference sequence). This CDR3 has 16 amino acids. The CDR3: CASSYSRVGNIYGYTF. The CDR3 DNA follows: TGTGCCAGCAGTTACTCGAGGGTGGGGAATATTTATGGCTACACCTTC.

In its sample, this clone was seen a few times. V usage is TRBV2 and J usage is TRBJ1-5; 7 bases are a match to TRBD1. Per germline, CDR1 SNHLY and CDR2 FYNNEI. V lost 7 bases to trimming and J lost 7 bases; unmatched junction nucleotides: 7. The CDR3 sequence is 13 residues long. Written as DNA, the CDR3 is TGTGCCAGCATTGGGATGACAGGGCAGCCCCAGCATTTT. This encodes CASIGMTGQPQHF.

CDR3 loop: CASSYRGRAGTEAFF. CDR3 in DNA: TGTGCCAGCAGTTACCGCGGCAGAGCTGGCACTGAAGCTTTCTTT. The J gene is TRBJ1-1, the V gene TRBV6-5; D unresolved. Trimming took 2 bases from V and 4 from J, leaving 14 bases between them. From germline, CDR1 is MNHEY and CDR2 SVGAGI. The CDR3 covers 15 residues.

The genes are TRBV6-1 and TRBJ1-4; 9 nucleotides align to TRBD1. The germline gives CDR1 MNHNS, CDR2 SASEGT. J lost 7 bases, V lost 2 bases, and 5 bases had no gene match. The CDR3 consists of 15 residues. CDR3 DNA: TGTGCCAGCAGTGAATTCGGGACAGGGTTTGAAAAACTGTTTTTT. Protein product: CASSEFGTGFEKLFF.

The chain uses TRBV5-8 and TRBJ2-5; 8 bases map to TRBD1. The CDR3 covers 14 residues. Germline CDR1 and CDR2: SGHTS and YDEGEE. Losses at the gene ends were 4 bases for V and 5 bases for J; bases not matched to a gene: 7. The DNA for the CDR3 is TGTGCCAGCAGCCTCCCCAGGGGGCAGGAGACCCAGTACTTC. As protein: CASSLPRGQETQYF.

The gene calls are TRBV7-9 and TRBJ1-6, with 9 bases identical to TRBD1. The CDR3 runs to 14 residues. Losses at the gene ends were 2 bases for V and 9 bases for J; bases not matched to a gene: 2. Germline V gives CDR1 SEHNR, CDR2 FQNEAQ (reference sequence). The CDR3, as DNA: TGTGCCAGCAGCTTAACAGGGGGCTTTTCACCCCTCCACTTT. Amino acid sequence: CASSLTGGFSPLHF.

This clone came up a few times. The CDR3 sequence: CASTTRDRDYGYTF. DNA of the CDR3: TGTGCCAGTACCACCCGGGACAGGGACTATGGCTACACCTTC. The V call is TRBV19, the J call TRBJ1-2, with 9 bases lining up with TRBD1. The CDR3 is made up of 14 amino acids. Per the germline V gene, CDR1 is LNHDA and CDR2 is SQIVND (reference sequence). V lost 7 bases and J lost 3; bases outside the gene matches: 6.

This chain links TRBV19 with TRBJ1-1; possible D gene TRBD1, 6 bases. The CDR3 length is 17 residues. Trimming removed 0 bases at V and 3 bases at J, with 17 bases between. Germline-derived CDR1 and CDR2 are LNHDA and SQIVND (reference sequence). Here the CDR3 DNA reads TGTGCCAGTAGTATAGATACCCGGGGGGGGCACTACACTGAAGCTTTCTTT. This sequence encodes CASSIDTRGGHYTEAFF.

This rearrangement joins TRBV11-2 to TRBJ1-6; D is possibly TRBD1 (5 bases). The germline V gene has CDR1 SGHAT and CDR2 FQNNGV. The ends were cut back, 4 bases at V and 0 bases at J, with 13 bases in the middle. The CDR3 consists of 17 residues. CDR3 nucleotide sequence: TGTGCCAGCAGCTCCAGACAGCCTAGCTCCTATAATTCACCCCTCCACTTT. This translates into CASSSRQPSSYNSPLHF. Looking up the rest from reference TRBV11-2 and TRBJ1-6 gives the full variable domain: EAGVAQSPRYKIIEKRQSVAFWCNPISGHATLYWYQQILGQGPKLLIQFQNNGVVDDSQLPKDRFSAERLKGVDSTLKIQPAKLEDSAVYLCASSSRQPSSYNSPLHFGNGTRLTVT.